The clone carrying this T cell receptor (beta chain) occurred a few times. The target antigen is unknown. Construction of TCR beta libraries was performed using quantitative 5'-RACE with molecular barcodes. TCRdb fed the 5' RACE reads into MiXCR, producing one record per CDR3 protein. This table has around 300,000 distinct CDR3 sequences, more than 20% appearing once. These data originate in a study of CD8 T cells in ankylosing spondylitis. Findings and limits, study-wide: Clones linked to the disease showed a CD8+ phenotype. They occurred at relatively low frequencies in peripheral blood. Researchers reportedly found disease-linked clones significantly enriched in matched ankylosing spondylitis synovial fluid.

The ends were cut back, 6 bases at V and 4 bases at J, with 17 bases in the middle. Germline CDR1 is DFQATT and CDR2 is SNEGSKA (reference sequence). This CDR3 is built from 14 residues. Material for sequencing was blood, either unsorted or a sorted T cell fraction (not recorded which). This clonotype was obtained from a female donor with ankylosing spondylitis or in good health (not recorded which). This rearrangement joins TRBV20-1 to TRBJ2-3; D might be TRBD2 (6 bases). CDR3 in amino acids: CSADPGRESDTQYF. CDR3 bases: TGCAGTGCCGATCCGGGACGGGAGTCAGATACGCAGTATTTT.